These 27 T cell receptor beta chains came from one sample sequenced in a study of cytomegalovirus exposure and HLA in healthy donors. Both 60 Vbeta primers and 13 Jbeta primers went into the PCR. Using immunoSEQ multiplex PCR, the repertoire was profiled, and TCRdb retains in-frame clones only, with some absent. The sample shows 95,000 to 150,000 clones, about 62% of them seen only once. Source material: PBMCs. The receptors originated from a woman aged 40 to 49 in good health and CMV-seropositive.

The J gene is TRBJ2-1, the V gene TRBV2; 7 nucleotides line up with TRBD2. Per the germline V gene, CDR1 is SNHLY and CDR2 is FYNNEI. V shed 7 bases and J 5 bases; nucleotides not matched to a gene: 8. This CDR3 is 14 amino acids long. CDR3 coding DNA: TGTGCCAGCAAGTTAGCGGGTATTAACAATGAGCAGTTCTTC. This gives the protein CASKLAGINNEQFF.

The chain has TRBV10-3 and TRBJ1-5; D is ambiguous. The CDR3 length is 15 residues. Germline CDR1 is ENHRY and CDR2 is SYGVKD. Trimming stripped 0 bases from V and 7 bases from J, with 13 bases between. CDR3 sequence (DNA): TGTGCCATCAGTGAGTCTGGCAGGTTAGGCCAGCCCCAGCATTTT. This translates into CAISESGRLGQPQHF.

The chain is built from TRBV30 and TRBJ2-7, with unresolved D. The CDR3 contains 19 residues. The ends were cut back, 0 bases at V and 4 bases at J, with 28 bases in the middle. Germline values: CDR1 GTSNPN, CDR2 SVGIG (reference sequence). CDR3 DNA: TGTGCCTGGAGTGTAGGCCCTGAGACTCGAGGTCAAGGTGGATACGAGCAGTACTTC. Protein sequence: CAWSVGPETRGQGGYEQYF.

DNA for the CDR3: TGTGCCAGCTCACCTTACCCCCCGGAGGCTTACACAGATACGCAGTATTTT. This gives the protein CASSPYPPEAYTDTQYF. This chain joins TRBV18 and TRBJ2-3, with a possible D match to TRBD2 (5 bases). This CDR3 has 17 amino acids. V dropped 3 bases and J dropped 2 bases, with 18 bases sitting between them. The germline CDR1 and CDR2 sequences are KGHSH and LQKENI. Together with reference TRBV18 and TRBJ2-3, the CDR3 gives the full variable domain: NAGVMQNPRHLVRRRGQEARLRCSPMKGHSHVYWYRQLPEEGLKFMVYLQKENIIDESGMPKERFSAEFPKEGPSILRIQQVVRGDSAAYFCASSPYPPEAYTDTQYFGPGTRLTVL.

The chain recombines TRBV18 with TRBJ1-1; weak D call: TRBD1 (6 bases). Per germline, CDR1 KGHSH and CDR2 LQKENI. This CDR3 comprises 14 residues. Trimming took off 6 bases at V and 3 bases at J, with 14 bases between the two ends. The CDR3 sequence is CASSRIGGDTEAFF. CDR3 nucleotide sequence: TGTGCCAGCTCGAGAATAGGGGGTGACACTGAAGCTTTCTTT.

The chain combines TRBV5-1 with TRBJ2-1; 8 bases map to TRBD2. Germline CDR1 and CDR2: SGHRS and YFSETQ. This CDR3 comprises 17 residues. The V segment lost 1 base and the J segment 7 bases; nucleotides outside the gene matches: 13. The CDR3 spells CASSLIGSGDWGNEQFF. DNA for the CDR3: TGCGCCAGCAGCTTGATCGGTAGCGGGGATTGGGGGAATGAGCAGTTCTTC.

V and J are TRBV18 and TRBJ2-7; a weak D match, TRBD1 (6 bases). The ends were cut back, 4 bases at V and 7 bases at J, with 14 bases in the middle. Germline values: CDR1 KGHSH, CDR2 LQKENI. CDR3 length: 13 residues. The CDR3 here is CASSQGDGREQYF. CDR3 coding DNA: TGTGCCAGCTCACAGGGGGACGGGCGGGAGCAGTACTTC.

The rearrangement uses TRBV27 and TRBJ1-5; D is perhaps TRBD1 (5 bases). V was trimmed by 3 bases and J by 7 bases, leaving 16 bases between them. The CDR3 loop spans 15 amino acids. Germline lookup yields CDR1 MNHEY and CDR2 SMNVEV (reference sequence). The CDR3 sequence: CASSFLGGTGQPQHF. CDR3 nucleotide sequence: TGTGCCAGCAGTTTCCTGGGCGGGACTGGCCAGCCCCAGCATTTT.

This clone showed up just a few times. This chain links TRBV5-1 with TRBJ2-1, with 8 positions matching TRBD2. V was clipped by 0 bases and J by 0 bases; unmatched bases: 8. This CDR3 region has 18 residues. The germline V gene encodes CDR1 SGHRS and CDR2 YFSETQ. The CDR3 sequence is CASSLGLAPRSSYNEQFF. CDR3 DNA sequence: TGCGCCAGCAGCTTGGGACTAGCGCCCAGGAGCTCCTACAATGAGCAGTTCTTC.

In its sample, this clone ranks as medium-sized. This chain joins TRBV28 and TRBJ2-7; 8 positions match TRBD2. The germline CDR1 and CDR2 sequences are MDHEN and SYDVKM. Trimming cost V 3 bases and J 1 base; bases outside gene matches: 5. The CDR3 runs to 15 residues. The CDR3 DNA follows: TGTGCCAGCAGTTTTAAGCGGGAGCCTTCCTACGAGCAGTACTTC. It yields the protein CASSFKREPSYEQYF.

The rearrangement joins TRBV7-9 to TRBJ1-1; D is undetermined. V lost 3 bases to trimming and J lost 3 bases, with 5 bases between them. Germline loops: CDR1 SEHNR, CDR2 FQNEAQ (reference sequence). The CDR3 is 12 residues long. The CDR3 DNA reads TGTGCCAGCAGCTTCGGGGACACTGAAGCTTTCTTT. It specifies CASSFGDTEAFF.

The V call is TRBV6-6, the J call TRBJ2-3; D gene unclear. The germline gives CDR1 MNHNY, CDR2 SVGAGI (reference sequence). The CDR3 has 13 amino acids. Between the trimmed V and J ends, which lost 7 bases and 5 bases, there was a span of 13 bases. The CDR3 DNA is TGTGCCAGCAAAAACCCCCTCAGAGATACGCAGTATTTT. As protein: CASKNPLRDTQYF.

In DNA, the CDR3 is TGTGCCAGCAGTGAACGGGGTCTCGACACTGAAGCTTTCTTT. It encodes CASSERGLDTEAFF. The J gene is TRBJ1-1, the V gene TRBV6-1; D is undetermined. V was shortened by 2 bases and J by 3 bases, with 10 bases between the two germline ends. The length of the CDR3 is 14 residues. Germline V gene lookup returns CDR1 MNHNS and CDR2 SASEGT.

The CDR3 loop reads CSVRLAGGVAKNIQYF. The CDR3 coding sequence is TGCAGCGTTAGATTAGCGGGAGGGGTAGCCAAAAACATTCAGTACTTC. The chain employs TRBV29-1 and TRBJ2-4; 11 bases agree with TRBD2. Germline V gene sequence: CDR1 SQVTM, CDR2 ANQGSEA. Unmatched junction bases numbered 6, after V lost 5 bases and J lost 0 bases. This CDR3 comprises 16 residues.

The chain uses TRBV9 and TRBJ2-7; 9 nucleotides match TRBD2. Germline loops: CDR1 SGDLS, CDR2 YYNGEE. After removal of 4 bases from V and 3 bases from J, the junction contained 5 bases not matched to a gene. This CDR3 is 14 amino acids long. This CDR3 is CASSKAGGVYEQYF. CDR3 sequence (DNA): TGTGCCAGCAGCAAAGCGGGGGGCGTCTACGAGCAGTACTTC. The whole variable domain, remainder taken from reference TRBV9 and TRBJ2-7, is DSGVTQTPKHLITATGQRVTLRCSPRSGDLSVYWYQQSLDQGLQFLIQYYNGEERAKGNILERFSAQQFPDLHSELNLSSLELGDSALYFCASSKAGGVYEQYFGPGTRLTVT.

The chain joins TRBV30 to TRBJ2-7, with TRBD1 matching over 8 bases. Germline lookup yields CDR1 GTSNPN and CDR2 SVGIG (reference sequence). The CDR3 extends over 13 amino acids. Losses at the gene ends were 3 bases for V and 4 bases for J; bases not matched to a gene: 5. The CDR3 protein is CAWSLQGGYEQYF. CDR3 DNA sequence: TGTGCCTGGAGCTTACAGGGGGGTTACGAGCAGTACTTC.

The chain joins TRBV10-3 to TRBJ2-3; the D gene is possibly TRBD1 (5 bases). Between the trimmed V and J ends, which lost 2 bases and 0 bases, there was a span of 9 bases. This CDR3 is 15 amino acids long. Germline V gene sequence: CDR1 ENHRY, CDR2 SYGVKD. The CDR3 DNA follows: TGTGCCATCAGTGAGACCGACAGTAGCACAGATACGCAGTATTTT. The encoded protein is CAISETDSSTDTQYF.

This clone was counted a few times. The V gene is TRBV2, the J gene TRBJ2-5, with 10 bases aligning to TRBD1. The CDR3 spans 15 residues. V lost 8 bases to trimming and J lost 1 base; unmatched junction nucleotides: 7. The V gene's germline CDR1 is SNHLY and CDR2 FYNNEI. In nucleotides, the CDR3 is TGTGCCAGCTCGCGACAGGGGGCAACCCAAGAGACCCAGTACTTC. This codes for CASSRQGATQETQYF.

This chain uses TRBV27 with TRBJ2-1, with 10 bases aligning to TRBD2. Per the germline V gene, CDR1 is MNHEY and CDR2 is SMNVEV (reference sequence). Losses at the gene ends were 2 bases for V and 0 bases for J; bases not matched to a gene: 10. This CDR3 contains 19 residues. CDR3 amino acids: CASSLGSLAGGYSYNEQFF. The CDR3 DNA is TGTGCCAGCAGTTTAGGGTCATTAGCGGGAGGTTACTCCTACAATGAGCAGTTCTTC.

This rearrangement joins TRBV6-6 to TRBJ2-7; TRBD1 matches 7 bases. Germline trimming cut 0 bases from V and 1 base from J; bases unmatched to any gene: 3. The germline V gene encodes CDR1 MNHNY and CDR2 SVGAGI (reference sequence). The CDR3 covers 15 residues. The CDR3 reads CASSYSPRGSYEQYF. In DNA form, the CDR3 reads TGTGCCAGCAGTTACTCGCCCAGGGGGTCCTACGAGCAGTACTTC.

The chain carries TRBV2 and TRBJ2-7; TRBD1 matches 8 bases. The CDR3 consists of 13 residues. CDR1 and CDR2 (germline): SNHLY, FYNNEI. V lost 7 bases, J lost 7 bases, and 9 bases stayed unmatched. The CDR3 is CASTPGTGGEQYF. CDR3 sequence (DNA): TGTGCCAGCACCCCCGGGACAGGAGGAGAGCAGTACTTC.

The rearrangement links TRBV6-5 to TRBJ2-7, with 8 positions matching TRBD2. The CDR3 has 15 residues. Trimming cost V 0 bases and J 4 bases; bases outside gene matches: 5. The V gene's germline CDR1 is MNHEY and CDR2 SVGAGI. The CDR3 DNA reads as TGTGCCAGCAGTTACTCGGTTAGCGGGAAGTACGAGCAGTACTTC. Amino acids: CASSYSVSGKYEQYF.

The table lists this clone with a few counts. The chain employs TRBV19 and TRBJ1-1; D not resolved. The length of the CDR3 is 15 residues. Between the trimmed V and J ends, which lost 5 bases and 2 bases, there was a span of 15 bases. Germline V gene data show CDR1 as LNHDA and CDR2 as SQIVND (reference sequence). The DNA of the CDR3 is TGTGCCAGTAGTGTTCCCGGGATCGGCAACACTGAAGCTTTCTTT. It yields the protein CASSVPGIGNTEAFF.

The chain has TRBV27 and TRBJ2-3; possible D gene TRBD2, 5 bases. Germline loops: CDR1 MNHEY, CDR2 SMNVEV (reference sequence). The CDR3 covers 13 residues. Trimming cost V 6 bases and J 0 bases, with 7 bases left between them. The CDR3 protein is CASRRTSTDTQYF. In DNA, the CDR3 is TGTGCCAGCAGACGGACTAGCACAGATACGCAGTATTTT.

The rearrangement uses TRBV10-1 and TRBJ2-5, with 7 bases that match TRBD1. The CDR3 is 14 amino acids. J gave up 5 bases and V 7 bases, and 10 bases lay outside the gene matches. Per the germline V gene, CDR1 is WNHNN and CDR2 is SYGVQD (reference sequence). The chain's CDR3 is CASIGQERLETQYF. The CDR3 region has the DNA TGCGCCAGCATCGGACAGGAAAGATTGGAGACCCAGTACTTC.

The rearrangement uses TRBV6-5 and TRBJ1-1, with D uncertain. The CDR3 has 13 amino acids. Looked up from germline, CDR1 is MNHEY and CDR2 is SVGAGI. The germline V and J ends were trimmed by 5 bases and 0 bases, with 7 bases remaining between them. The CDR3: CASSPDLNTEAFF. The CDR3 region has the DNA TGTGCCAGCAGTCCCGACTTGAACACTGAAGCTTTCTTT.

With regard to this clone: Germline is not matched at one junction end, which may reflect a read error. The chain has TRBV6-5 and TRBJ2-3, with D unresolved. This CDR3 is built from 14 residues. Per the germline V gene, CDR1 is MNHEY and CDR2 is SVGAGI. CDR3 nucleotide sequence: TGTGCCAGCAGTTCCGTTTCCGTCACAGATGCGCAGTATTTT. It codes for CASSSVSVTDAQYF.